A single T cell receptor beta chain is shown here with its context. As for time point: newly diagnosed, previously untreated cHL patient sample. The repertoire was sequenced with immunoSEQ multiplex PCR; TCRdb's copy has only in-frame clones and lacks some. The data hold around 17,000 clones, with around four fifths observed a single time. These data belong to a study of PD-1 blockade in classical Hodgkin lymphoma. The sequenced material came from peripheral blood mononuclear cells (PBMCs). The TCR was taken from a human donor with classical Hodgkin lymphoma.

CDR3 DNA: TGTGCCAGCAGTAAAAACAGGGTGGAGATACACAATGAGCAGTTCTTC. It is translated as CASSKNRVEIHNEQFF. The chain has TRBV2 and TRBJ2-1; perhaps TRBD1 as D (6 bases). Trimming took 5 bases from V and 5 from J, leaving 19 bases between them. This CDR3 region has 16 residues. The germline V gene encodes CDR1 SNHLY and CDR2 FYNNEI.